These 11 T cell receptor beta chains originate from one sample sequenced in a study of blood T cell repertoires in COVID-19. Data came from immunoSEQ multiplex PCR; TCRdb stores just in-frame clones and leaves some out. The table has around 25,000 clones, approximately 77% seen once. The specimen was peripheral blood. The receptors shown here come from an older man with active or convalescent COVID-19.

The chain employs TRBV6-5 and TRBJ1-6, with 7 nucleotides matching TRBD1. CDR1 is MNHEY, CDR2 SVGAGI, per germline. The CDR3 runs to 13 residues. Losses at the gene ends were 4 bases for V and 7 bases for J; bases not matched to a gene: 1. CDR3 in amino acids: CASSLDRNSPLHF. The DNA of the CDR3 is TGTGCCAGCAGTTTGGACAGGAATTCACCCCTCCACTTT.

This sequence joins TRBV11-3 and TRBJ2-1; 8 bases align to TRBD2. With 1 base clipped from V and 2 bases from J, the junction kept 7 bases outside the gene matches. This CDR3 has 17 residues. Per germline, CDR1 SGHNT and CDR2 YENEEA. CDR3 loop: CASSLGRREAAYNEQFF. CDR3 bases: TGTGCCAGCAGCTTAGGGAGGCGGGAGGCCGCCTACAATGAGCAGTTCTTC.

The chain is built from TRBV7-9 and TRBJ2-1, with TRBD1 matching 7 bases. The CDR3 runs 15 residues. The V and J ends lost 1 base and 4 bases, in that order; junction bases with no gene match: 4. Germline values: CDR1 SEHNR, CDR2 FQNEAQ (reference sequence). The CDR3 protein is CASSLVTGTYNEQFF. CDR3 bases: TGTGCCAGCAGCTTAGTGACAGGGACGTACAATGAGCAGTTCTTC. Full variable domain (rest looked up from reference TRBV7-9 and TRBJ2-1): DTGVSQNPRHKITKRGQNVTFRCDPISEHNRLYWYRQTLGQGPEFLTYFQNEAQLEKSRLLSDRFSAERPKGSFSTLEIQRTEQGDSAMYLCASSLVTGTYNEQFFGPGTRLTVL.

The rearrangement links TRBV2 to TRBJ2-4; 9 nucleotides match TRBD1. The CDR3 loop spans 13 amino acids. Germline V gene data show CDR1 as SNHLY and CDR2 as FYNNEI. After removal of 5 bases from V and 8 bases from J, the junction contained 4 bases not matched to a gene. The CDR3 nucleotides read TGTGCCAGCAGTTACAGGGGGCGGGACATTCAGTACTTC. Protein sequence: CASSYRGRDIQYF.

This clone was found once. The CDR3 DNA follows: TGTGCCAGCAGTGACAGGGACAGGGGGCGATTTCAGCCCCAGCATTTT. This sequence encodes CASSDRDRGRFQPQHF. The chain carries TRBV6-1 and TRBJ1-5; 12 nucleotides align to TRBD1. CDR3 length equals 16 residues. The V gene's germline CDR1 is MNHNS and CDR2 SASEGT. With V trimmed by 3 bases and J by 6 bases, 6 bases remained unmatched.

This clone has just a few counts. The chain joins TRBV28 to TRBJ1-2; TRBD1 is a possible D gene (5 bases). Germline lookup yields CDR1 MDHEN and CDR2 SYDVKM. CDR3 length: 13 amino acids. V was trimmed by 5 bases and J by 2 bases, leaving 9 bases between them. CDR3 nucleotide sequence: TGTGCCAGCAGTAGTGGGGGGAACTATGGCTACACCTTC. It translates to CASSSGGNYGYTF.

This chain links TRBV15 with TRBJ2-2; 8 bases align to TRBD1. Germline assignment: CDR1 LNHNV and CDR2 YYDKDF (reference sequence). V trimming: 5 bases; J trimming: 4 bases; junction bases outside the gene matches: 3. The CDR3 covers 14 residues. CDR3 in DNA: TGTGCCACCAGCCCAGGGGGCACCACCGGGGAGCTGTTTTTT. Its protein is CATSPGGTTGELFF.

This clone was recorded only once. V gene TRBV5-3 combines with J gene TRBJ2-7, with TRBD2 matching over 8 bases. TRBV5-3 is an ORF, and what it does is uncertain. V was pared by 5 bases and J by 3 bases, with 16 bases of the junction left unmatched. The CDR3 sequence is 17 residues long. As DNA, the CDR3 is TGTGCCAGAAGAAAACGGGAGGGGGTATCGTCTTACTACGAGCAGTACTTC. Its translation is CARRKREGVSSYYEQYF.

The V call is TRBV28, the J call TRBJ1-3, with D hard to call. CDR1 is MDHEN and CDR2 is SYDVKM in the germline V gene. Trimming shortened V by 4 bases and J by 0 bases, and 16 bases separated the two germline ends. CDR3 length: 17 residues. The CDR3 region is CASSSLRRGVSGNTIYF. The CDR3 region has the DNA TGTGCCAGCAGTTCCCTCCGGAGAGGCGTCTCTGGAAACACCATATATTTT. Using reference TRBV28 and TRBJ1-3 for the parts outside the CDR3, the full variable domain is DVKVTQSSRYLVKRTGEKVFLECVQDMDHENMFWYRQDPGLGLRLIYFSYDVKMKEKGDIPEGYSVSREKKERFSLILESASTNQTSMYLCASSSLRRGVSGNTIYFGEGSWLTVV.

V and J are TRBV5-1 and TRBJ1-2, with D hard to call. Germline CDR1 and CDR2: SGHRS and YFSETQ. This CDR3 has 12 residues. V was pared by 0 bases and J by 4 bases, with 4 bases between. The CDR3 spells CASSLDIYGYTF. The CDR3 DNA reads TGCGCCAGCAGCTTGGATATCTATGGCTACACCTTC. The whole variable domain, filled in from reference TRBV5-1 and TRBJ1-2, reads KAGVTQTPRYLIKTRGQQVTLSCSPISGHRSVSWYQQTPGQGLQFLFEYFSETQRNKGNFPGRFSGRQFSNSRSEMNVSTLELGDSALYLCASSLDIYGYTFGSGTRLTVV.

The chain is built from TRBV3-1 (or the pseudogene TRBV3-2) and TRBJ2-3; D is undetermined. V gave up 2 bases and J gave up 4 bases, with 10 bases separating them. The CDR3 contains 14 residues. In germline, CDR1 is LGHDT, CDR2 YNNKEL (reference sequence). As DNA, the CDR3 is TGTGCCAGCAGCCAAAGTAGCAAGTCAGATACGCAGTATTTT. Protein sequence: CASSQSSKSDTQYF.